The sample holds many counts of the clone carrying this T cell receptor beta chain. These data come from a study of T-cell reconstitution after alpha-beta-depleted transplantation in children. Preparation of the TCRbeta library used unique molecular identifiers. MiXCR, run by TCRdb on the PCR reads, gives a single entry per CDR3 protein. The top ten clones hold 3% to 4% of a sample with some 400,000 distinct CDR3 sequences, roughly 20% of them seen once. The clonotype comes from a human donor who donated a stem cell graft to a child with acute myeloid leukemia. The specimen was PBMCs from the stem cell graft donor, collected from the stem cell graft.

The DNA of the CDR3 is TGCAGCGTTGAAGTCGCGGGAGGGGCTTCCGAGCAGTACTTC. Translating it yields CSVEVAGGASEQYF. The gene calls are TRBV29-1 and TRBJ2-7; 9 positions agree with TRBD2. The trim removed 1 base at V and 6 bases at J, leaving 7 bases unmatched. This CDR3 has 14 residues. Looked up from germline, CDR1 is SQVTM and CDR2 is ANQGSEA.